These 20 T cell receptor beta chains share one sample of origin, sequenced in a study of beta chain features in type 1 diabetes. For these TCRs, the target antigens are not known. The isolated RNA, all of it, was reverse transcribed, so expressed TCRB transcripts were what got sequenced. Measured with immunoSEQ multiplex PCR; TCRdb has only the in-frame clones, and not every one. The table has under 300,000 clones, 24% seen once; the top ten hold around 0.011%. General study points: People with Type 1 diabetes carried modestly yet significantly shorter TCRB CDR3s in all four CD4+ subsets.

Sequenced sample: naive CD4+ T cells from blood. The source is a woman aged 25 to 45 with type 1 diabetes.

Worth noting for this clone: The same CDR3 is also encoded by other DNA sequences in this sample. The chain is built from TRBV6-5 and TRBJ2-3; no reliable D call. Trimming left V 6 bases short and J 3 bases short, with 4 bases between. Germline CDR1 MNHEY, CDR2 SVGAGI. CDR3 length equals 11 residues. The CDR3 coding sequence is TGTGCCAGCAGACTAACAGATACGCAGTATTTT. Translating it yields CASRLTDTQYF.

There are a few counts of this clone. The rearrangement links TRBV4-1 to TRBJ2-7; TRBD2 aligns across 7 bases. V lost 3 bases, J lost 2 bases, and 13 bases stayed unmatched. This CDR3 is 17 amino acids long. Per the germline V gene, CDR1 is MGHRA and CDR2 is YSYEKL. The CDR3 DNA sequence: TGCGCCAGCAGCCACCTTGGGAGGGGCGCATCTCCCTACGAGCAGTACTTC. Its translation: CASSHLGRGASPYEQYF.

This clone came up a few times. The chain recombines TRBV30 with TRBJ2-7, with 7 bases fitting TRBD2. Germline assignment: CDR1 GTSNPN and CDR2 SVGIG (reference sequence). The CDR3 loop spans 12 amino acids. J gave up 6 bases and V 3 bases, and 5 bases lay outside the gene matches. CDR3 coding DNA: TGTGCCTGGAGGAGGGGAGGGGCCGAGCAGTACTTC. Its protein is CAWRRGGAEQYF.

This rearrangement joins TRBV19 to TRBJ2-7, with D tentatively TRBD1 (5 bases). This CDR3 spans 12 amino acids. V was cut by 3 bases and J by 2 bases, with 5 bases left in between. The germline CDR1 and CDR2 sequences are LNHDA and SQIVND (reference sequence). CDR3 nucleotides: TGTGCCAGTAGTATGGGGCCCTACGAGCAGTACTTC. Amino acids: CASSMGPYEQYF.

V gene TRBV4-2 combines with J gene TRBJ2-7; TRBD2 is a possible D gene (6 bases). V gave up 4 bases and J gave up 5 bases, with 18 bases separating them. CDR3 length: 15 amino acids. Germline-derived CDR1 and CDR2 are LGHNA and YNFKEQ. CDR3 sequence reads: CASSLGGTTGDEQYF. The CDR3 DNA sequence: TGTGCCAGCAGCCTAGGCGGGACCACCGGTGACGAGCAGTACTTC.

This sequence joins TRBV18 and TRBJ1-4; no clear D. The CDR3 runs 14 residues. The V gene's germline CDR1 is KGHSH and CDR2 LQKENI. V was clipped by 0 bases and J by 8 bases, with 10 bases between them. CDR3 nucleotides: TGTGCCAGCTCACCACCAGGGTCGGGGGAAAAACTGTTTTTT. Encoded protein: CASSPPGSGEKLFF.

The J gene is TRBJ2-1, the V gene TRBV25-1; tentatively, D is TRBD2 (5 bases). This CDR3 has 16 amino acids. The germline V gene has CDR1 MGHDK and CDR2 SYGVNS. V was shortened by 6 bases and J by 0 bases, with 15 bases between the two germline ends. The CDR3 reads CASSAQRSSSYNEQFF. The CDR3, as DNA: TGTGCCAGCAGCGCTCAGCGGTCGAGCTCCTACAATGAGCAGTTCTTC.

This clone turned up a few times. The V gene is TRBV19, the J gene TRBJ1-1, with 7 bases lining up with TRBD1. The germline V gene has CDR1 LNHDA and CDR2 SQIVND (reference sequence). This CDR3 comprises 14 residues. Trimming removed 7 bases from V and 1 base from J; junction bases left unmatched: 6. CDR3 coding DNA: TGTGCCAGTAAGATGGGACAGCCGAACACTGAAGCTTTCTTT. Its protein is CASKMGQPNTEAFF.

V gene TRBV5-4 combines with J gene TRBJ1-5, with D maybe TRBD1 (6 bases). The germline V and J ends were trimmed by 0 bases and 2 bases, with 12 bases remaining between them. CDR3 length: 16 amino acids. In germline, CDR1 is SGHNT, CDR2 YYREEE (reference sequence). CDR3 in DNA: TGTGCCAGCAGCTTGGGAGGGGGATCAGGCAATCAGCCCCAGCATTTT. Translation: CASSLGGGSGNQPQHF.

There are a few counts of this clone. V and J are TRBV5-1 and TRBJ2-1; 14 bases agree with TRBD2. This CDR3 has 16 residues. The germline V gene encodes CDR1 SGHRS and CDR2 YFSETQ. V shed 4 bases, J shed 9 bases, and the junction held 9 bases outside the gene matches. CDR3 DNA: TGCGCCAGCAGCCCATCCGGGACTAGCGGGAGTATTGAGCAGTTCTTC. Its translation: CASSPSGTSGSIEQFF.

J is TRBJ2-5 and V is TRBV5-1; TRBD1 matches at 7 bases. Trimming removed 3 bases from V and 3 bases from J; junction bases left unmatched: 5. The CDR3 has 14 residues. In germline, CDR1 is SGHRS, CDR2 YFSETQ. CDR3 protein: CASSYRGGEETQYF. CDR3 DNA: TGCGCCAGCAGCTACCGAGGGGGCGAAGAGACCCAGTACTTC.

The rearrangement uses TRBV4-2 and TRBJ1-3, with D uncertain. This CDR3 has 16 amino acids. Germline V gene lookup returns CDR1 LGHNA and CDR2 YNFKEQ. The V and J ends lost 4 bases and 0 bases respectively, with 13 bases between them. The CDR3 here is CASSRLDGDSGNTIYF. The DNA of the CDR3 is TGTGCCAGCAGCCGCTTAGACGGAGACTCTGGAAACACCATATATTTT.

This clone was observed a handful of times. The V and J genes are TRBV7-2 and TRBJ2-3, with no clear D. CDR1 SGHTA and CDR2 FQGNSA come from the germline V gene. This CDR3 is 15 amino acids long. Trimming pared 1 base from V and 0 bases from J, leaving 8 bases between. CDR3 nucleotides: TGTGCCAGCAGCTTAGGGTTGCAGAGCACAGATACGCAGTATTTT. Encoded protein: CASSLGLQSTDTQYF.

This clone has only a few counts. The genes are TRBV7-9 and TRBJ2-1; 10 nucleotides align to TRBD2. CDR1 and CDR2 from the germline V gene are SEHNR and FQNEAQ (reference sequence). J was trimmed by 4 bases and V by 4 bases; bases with no gene match: 4. This CDR3 region has 15 residues. The CDR3 sequence is CASSSLAGVYNEQFF. CDR3 bases: TGTGCCAGCAGCTCTCTAGCGGGAGTTTACAATGAGCAGTTCTTC.

This clone appeared a few times. The J gene is TRBJ1-2, the V gene TRBV30; 9 bases align to TRBD1. Germline V gives CDR1 GTSNPN, CDR2 SVGIG (reference sequence). The J segment lost 7 bases and the V segment lost 5 bases, leaving 11 bases of the junction unmatched. The CDR3 is made up of 14 amino acids. The CDR3 bases are TGTGCCTGGGGAACAGGGACAGGGAGGCCTGGCTACACCTTC. Translating gives CAWGTGTGRPGYTF.

The rearrangement joins TRBV5-6 to TRBJ2-3; 8 nucleotides align to TRBD1. V lost 3 bases, J lost 3 bases, and 6 bases stayed unmatched. The CDR3 spans 15 residues. Germline CDR1 and CDR2: SGHDT and YYEEEE. The CDR3 loop reads CASSSQGGWTDTQYF. The CDR3 DNA reads TGTGCCAGCAGCTCACAGGGGGGATGGACAGATACGCAGTATTTT.

This clone was picked up a small number of times. The chain combines TRBV29-1 with TRBJ1-2, with TRBD1 matching 8 bases. Germline V CDR1 and CDR2: SQVTM, ANQGSEA. This CDR3 has 13 amino acids. V shed 5 bases, J shed 3 bases, and the junction held 5 bases outside the gene matches. This chain's CDR3 is CSVRGQGHYGYTF. CDR3 sequence (DNA): TGCAGCGTTCGCGGACAGGGACACTATGGCTACACCTTC.

The chain recombines TRBV4-2 with TRBJ2-5; 10 nucleotides match TRBD1. Germline V gene sequence: CDR1 LGHNA, CDR2 YNFKEQ. The CDR3 spans 15 residues. Trimming cost V 1 base and J 3 bases; bases outside gene matches: 2. Here the CDR3 DNA reads TGTGCCAGCAGCCAAGTGGGACAGGGGAAAGAGACCCAGTACTTC. Translation gives CASSQVGQGKETQYF.

The V and J genes are TRBV11-2 and TRBJ2-1; weak D call: TRBD1 (6 bases). V was clipped by 1 base and J by 5 bases, with 9 bases between them. The CDR3 loop spans 14 amino acids. Germline V lookup: CDR1 SGHAT, CDR2 FQNNGV. The DNA of the CDR3 is TGTGCCAGCAGCTTAGTACAGGGCAACAATGAGCAGTTCTTC. Translating it yields CASSLVQGNNEQFF.

The rearrangement links TRBV6-5 to TRBJ2-3; TRBD2 agrees at 11 bases. V shed 8 bases, J shed 11 bases, and the junction held 9 bases outside the gene matches. The CDR3 loop spans 13 amino acids. Germline V CDR1 and CDR2: MNHEY, SVGAGI. CDR3 in amino acids: CASRSGRAGRQYF. The CDR3 nucleotides are TGTGCCAGCCGTAGCGGGAGGGCCGGGAGGCAGTATTTT.